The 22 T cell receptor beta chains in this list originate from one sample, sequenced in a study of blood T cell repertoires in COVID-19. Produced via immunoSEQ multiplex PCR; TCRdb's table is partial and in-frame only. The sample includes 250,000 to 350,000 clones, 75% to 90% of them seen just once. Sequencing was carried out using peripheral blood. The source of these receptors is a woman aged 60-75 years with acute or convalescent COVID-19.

CDR3 bases: TGTGCCAGTAGTATAGGGGGAGGGCCGCAAGAGACCCAGTACTTC. This sequence encodes CASSIGGGPQETQYF. The chain is built from TRBV19 and TRBJ2-5; 7 bases align to TRBD2. V lost 1 base to trimming and J lost 2 bases; unmatched junction nucleotides: 4. The length of the CDR3 is 15 residues. Looked up from germline, CDR1 is LNHDA and CDR2 is SQIVND (reference sequence).

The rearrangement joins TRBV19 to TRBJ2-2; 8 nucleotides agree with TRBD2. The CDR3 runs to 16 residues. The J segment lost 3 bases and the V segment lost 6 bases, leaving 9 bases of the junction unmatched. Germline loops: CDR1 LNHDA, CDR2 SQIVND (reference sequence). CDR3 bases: TGTGCCAGTAGACGGATAGGCGGGGGGCACACCGGGGAGCTGTTTTTT. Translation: CASRRIGGGHTGELFF.

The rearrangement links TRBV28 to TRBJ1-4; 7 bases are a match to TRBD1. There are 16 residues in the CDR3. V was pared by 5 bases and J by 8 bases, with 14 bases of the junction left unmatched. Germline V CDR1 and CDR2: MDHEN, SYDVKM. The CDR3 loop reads CASSAPPGQLDEKLFF. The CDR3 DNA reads TGTGCCAGCAGTGCTCCACCGGGACAGTTAGACGAAAAACTGTTTTTT. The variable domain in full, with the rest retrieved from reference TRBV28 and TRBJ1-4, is DVKVTQSSRYLVKRTGEKVFLECVQDMDHENMFWYRQDPGLGLRLIYFSYDVKMKEKGDIPEGYSVSREKKERFSLILESASTNQTSMYLCASSAPPGQLDEKLFFGSGTQLSVL.

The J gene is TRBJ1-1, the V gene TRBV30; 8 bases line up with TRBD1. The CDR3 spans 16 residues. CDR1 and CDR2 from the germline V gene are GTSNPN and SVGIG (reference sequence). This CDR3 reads CACRSGPRGPDTEAFF. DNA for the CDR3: TGTGCTTGCAGGAGTGGGCCCAGGGGGCCAGACACTGAAGCTTTCTTT.

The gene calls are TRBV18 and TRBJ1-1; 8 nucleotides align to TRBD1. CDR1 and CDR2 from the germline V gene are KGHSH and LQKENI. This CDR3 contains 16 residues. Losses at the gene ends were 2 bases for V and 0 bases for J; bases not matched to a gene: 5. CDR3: CASSPRQGALNTEAFF. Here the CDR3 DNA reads TGTGCCAGCTCACCAAGGCAGGGGGCCCTGAACACTGAAGCTTTCTTT.

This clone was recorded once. CDR3 sequence: CASSPGTGEKDTQYF. The CDR3 coding sequence is TGTGCCAGCTCACCGGGGACAGGGGAAAAAGATACGCAGTATTTT. The chain couples TRBV18 to TRBJ2-3; 10 bases fit TRBD1. Germline trimming cut 3 bases from V and 5 bases from J; bases unmatched to any gene: 5. CDR3 length equals 15 residues. CDR1 is KGHSH, CDR2 LQKENI, per germline.

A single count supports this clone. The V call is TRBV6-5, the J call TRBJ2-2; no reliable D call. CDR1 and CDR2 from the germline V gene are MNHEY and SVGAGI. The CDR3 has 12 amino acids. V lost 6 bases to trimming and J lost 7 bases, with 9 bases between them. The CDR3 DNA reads TGTGCCAGCAGAGGAGTCGGCGGGGAGCTGTTTTTT. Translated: CASRGVGGELFF.

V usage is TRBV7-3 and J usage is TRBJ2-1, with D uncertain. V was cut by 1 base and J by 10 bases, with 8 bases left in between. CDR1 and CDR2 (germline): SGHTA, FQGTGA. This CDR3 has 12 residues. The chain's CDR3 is CASSLNNGEQFF. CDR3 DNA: TGTGCCAGCAGCTTAAATAACGGGGAGCAGTTCTTC.

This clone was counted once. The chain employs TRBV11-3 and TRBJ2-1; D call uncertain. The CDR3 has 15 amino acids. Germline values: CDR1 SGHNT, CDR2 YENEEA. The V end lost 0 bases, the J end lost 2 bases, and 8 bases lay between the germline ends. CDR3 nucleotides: TGTGCCAGCAGCTTAGAGTCAGGTCCCTACAATGAGCAGTTCTTC. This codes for CASSLESGPYNEQFF.

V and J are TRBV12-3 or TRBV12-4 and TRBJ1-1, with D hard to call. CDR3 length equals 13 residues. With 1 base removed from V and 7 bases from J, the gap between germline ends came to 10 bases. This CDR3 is CASSLDRRFEAFF. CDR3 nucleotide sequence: TGTGCCAGCAGTTTAGATCGGCGGTTTGAAGCTTTCTTT.

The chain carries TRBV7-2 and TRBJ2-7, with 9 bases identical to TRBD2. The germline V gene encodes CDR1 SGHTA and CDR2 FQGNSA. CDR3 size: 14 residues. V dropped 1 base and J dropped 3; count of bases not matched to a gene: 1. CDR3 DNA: TGTGCCAGCAGCTTAGGGACTAGCGTCTACGAGCAGTACTTC. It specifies CASSLGTSVYEQYF.

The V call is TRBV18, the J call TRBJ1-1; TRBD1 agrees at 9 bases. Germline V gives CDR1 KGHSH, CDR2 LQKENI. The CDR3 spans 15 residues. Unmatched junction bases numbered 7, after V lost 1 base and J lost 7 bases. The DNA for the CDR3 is TGTGCCAGCTCACCACGACAGGGGGGAACAGGTGAAGCTTTCTTT. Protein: CASSPRQGGTGEAFF.

CDR3 sequence: CASSPRSNSEQFF. The DNA of the CDR3 is TGTGCCAGCAGCCCCCGGTCTAACAGTGAGCAGTTCTTC. V usage is TRBV7-6 and J usage is TRBJ2-1; the D is unclear. The CDR3 contains 13 residues. Germline V gene sequence: CDR1 SGHVS, CDR2 FNYEAQ. The V end lost 5 bases, the J end lost 9 bases, and 14 bases lay between the germline ends.

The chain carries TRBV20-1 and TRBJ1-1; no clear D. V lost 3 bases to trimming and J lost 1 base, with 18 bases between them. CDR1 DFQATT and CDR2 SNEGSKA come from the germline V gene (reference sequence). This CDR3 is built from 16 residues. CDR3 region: CSASGRDNRENTEAFF. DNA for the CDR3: TGCAGTGCTAGTGGGAGGGATAACCGGGAGAACACTGAAGCTTTCTTT.

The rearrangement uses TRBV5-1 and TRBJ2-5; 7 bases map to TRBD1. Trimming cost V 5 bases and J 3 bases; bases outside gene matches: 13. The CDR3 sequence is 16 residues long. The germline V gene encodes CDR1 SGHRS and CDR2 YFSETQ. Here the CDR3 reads CASSQDGKTGKETQYF. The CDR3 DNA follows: TGCGCCAGCAGTCAAGACGGAAAGACAGGGAAAGAGACCCAGTACTTC.

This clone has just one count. The CDR3: CASMRTETNEKLFF. In DNA, the CDR3 is TGTGCCAGTATGAGGACTGAGACCAATGAAAAACTGTTTTTT. The chain uses TRBV19 and TRBJ1-4; no clear D gene. This CDR3 spans 14 amino acids. From germline, CDR1 is LNHDA and CDR2 SQIVND (reference sequence). V was trimmed by 7 bases and J by 5 bases, leaving 14 bases between them.

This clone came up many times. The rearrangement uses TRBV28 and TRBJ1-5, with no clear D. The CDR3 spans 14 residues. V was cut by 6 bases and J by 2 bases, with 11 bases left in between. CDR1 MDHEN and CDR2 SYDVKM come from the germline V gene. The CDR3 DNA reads TGTGCCAGCAGCCCCAGGAGGGGCAATCAGCCCCAGCATTTT. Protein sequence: CASSPRRGNQPQHF.

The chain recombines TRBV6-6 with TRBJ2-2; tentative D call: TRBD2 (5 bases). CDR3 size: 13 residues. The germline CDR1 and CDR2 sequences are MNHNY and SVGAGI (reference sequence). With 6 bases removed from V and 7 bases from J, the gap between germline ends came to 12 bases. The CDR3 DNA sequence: TGTGCCAGCAGCCTCGAGGCGGGCGGGGAGCTGTTTTTT. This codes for CASSLEAGGELFF.

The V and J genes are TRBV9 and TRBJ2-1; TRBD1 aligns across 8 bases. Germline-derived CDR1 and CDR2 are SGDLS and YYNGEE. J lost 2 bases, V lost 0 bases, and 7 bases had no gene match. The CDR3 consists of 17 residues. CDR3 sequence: CASSVVDGQGPYNEQFF. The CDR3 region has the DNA TGTGCCAGCAGCGTAGTGGACGGACAGGGTCCCTACAATGAGCAGTTCTTC. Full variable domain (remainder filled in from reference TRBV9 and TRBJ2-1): DSGVTQTPKHLITATGQRVTLRCSPRSGDLSVYWYQQSLDQGLQFLIQYYNGEERAKGNILERFSAQQFPDLHSELNLSSLELGDSALYFCASSVVDGQGPYNEQFFGPGTRLTVL.

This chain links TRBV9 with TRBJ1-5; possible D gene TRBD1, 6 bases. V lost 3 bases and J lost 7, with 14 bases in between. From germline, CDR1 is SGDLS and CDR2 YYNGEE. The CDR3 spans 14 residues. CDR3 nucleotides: TGTGCCAGCAGCGGCGGGGGCGCAGGGCAGCCCCAGCATTTT. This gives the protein CASSGGGAGQPQHF. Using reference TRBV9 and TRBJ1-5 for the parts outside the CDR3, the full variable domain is DSGVTQTPKHLITATGQRVTLRCSPRSGDLSVYWYQQSLDQGLQFLIQYYNGEERAKGNILERFSAQQFPDLHSELNLSSLELGDSALYFCASSGGGAGQPQHFGDGTRLSIL.

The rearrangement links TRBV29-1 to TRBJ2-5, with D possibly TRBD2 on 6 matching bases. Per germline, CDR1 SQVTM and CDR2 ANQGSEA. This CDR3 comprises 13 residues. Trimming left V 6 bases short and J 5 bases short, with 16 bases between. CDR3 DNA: TGCAGCGTCGGACGGGGGTTATCTGAGACCCAGTACTTC. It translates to CSVGRGLSETQYF.

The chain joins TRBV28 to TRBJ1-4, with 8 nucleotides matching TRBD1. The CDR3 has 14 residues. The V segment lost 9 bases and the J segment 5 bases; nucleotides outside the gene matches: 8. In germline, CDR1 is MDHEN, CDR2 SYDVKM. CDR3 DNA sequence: TGTGCCAGTTTCCTCAGGGGGCGCAATGAAAAACTGTTTTTT. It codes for CASFLRGRNEKLFF.